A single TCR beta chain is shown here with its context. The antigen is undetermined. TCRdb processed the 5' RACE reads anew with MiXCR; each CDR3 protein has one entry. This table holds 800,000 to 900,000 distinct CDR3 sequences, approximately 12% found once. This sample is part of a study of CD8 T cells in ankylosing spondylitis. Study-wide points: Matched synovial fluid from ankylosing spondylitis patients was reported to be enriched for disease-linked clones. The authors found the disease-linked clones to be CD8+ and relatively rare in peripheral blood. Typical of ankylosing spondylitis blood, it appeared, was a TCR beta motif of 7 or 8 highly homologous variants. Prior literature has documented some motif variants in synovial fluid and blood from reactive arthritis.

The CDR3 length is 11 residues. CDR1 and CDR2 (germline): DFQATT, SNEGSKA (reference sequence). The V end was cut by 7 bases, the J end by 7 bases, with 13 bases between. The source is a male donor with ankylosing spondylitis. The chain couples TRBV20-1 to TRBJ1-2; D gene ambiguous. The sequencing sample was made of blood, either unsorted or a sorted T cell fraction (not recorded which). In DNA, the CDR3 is TGCAGTGGCCGGCCGGTCCCTGGCTACACCTTC. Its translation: CSGRPVPGYTF.